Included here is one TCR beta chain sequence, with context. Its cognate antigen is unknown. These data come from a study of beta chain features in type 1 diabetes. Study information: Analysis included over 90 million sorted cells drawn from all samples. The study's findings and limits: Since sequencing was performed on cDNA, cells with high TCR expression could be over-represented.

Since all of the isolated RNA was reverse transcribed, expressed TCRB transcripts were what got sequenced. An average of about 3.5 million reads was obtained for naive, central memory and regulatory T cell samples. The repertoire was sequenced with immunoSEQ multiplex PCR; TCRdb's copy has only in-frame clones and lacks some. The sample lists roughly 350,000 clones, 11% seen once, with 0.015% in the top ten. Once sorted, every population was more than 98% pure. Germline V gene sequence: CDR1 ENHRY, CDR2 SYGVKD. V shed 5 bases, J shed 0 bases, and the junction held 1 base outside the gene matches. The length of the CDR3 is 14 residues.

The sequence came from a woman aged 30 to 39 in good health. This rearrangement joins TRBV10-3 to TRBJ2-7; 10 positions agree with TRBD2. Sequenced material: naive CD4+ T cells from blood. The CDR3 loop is CAISTSGDSYEQYF. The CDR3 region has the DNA TGTGCCATCAGTACTAGCGGGGACTCCTACGAGCAGTACTTC.